The clone carrying this TCR beta chain was detected a few times. Its antigen is undetermined. The CDR3 has 15 residues. Trimming cost V 4 bases and J 0 bases, with 13 bases left between them. Germline V CDR1 and CDR2: MNHEY, SVGEGT. This record belongs to a study of blood T cells in healthy people across ages. Looking at the study overall: Using template switching, researchers captured about one barcoded beta molecule for each two T cells. Points from the study as a whole: Changes seen in expanded clonotypes were possibly confounded by donor CMV status left unknown. Diversity was estimated from one million T cells, and these estimates were considered underestimates.

A second 7 to 11 cycle PCR used barcoded and J-beta primers. TCRdb independently ran MiXCR on the 5' RACE reads; one entry per CDR3 protein. The sample yields about 680,000 distinct CDR3 sequences, about half seen once. Extractions gave at least 5.5 micrograms of total RNA per sample. The origin of this receptor is a woman aged 60 to 75 in good health. The chain is built from TRBV6-2 or TRBV6-3 and TRBJ2-7; D is perhaps TRBD2 (5 bases). Sequenced sample: blood. CDR3 sequence reads: CASSFRGGDSYEQYF. CDR3 DNA: TGTGCCAGCAGTTTTCGGGGTGGAGACTCCTACGAGCAGTACTTC.